This passage covers 7 T cell receptor beta chains from one sample sequenced in a study of shared clonotypes between healthy human individuals. The assay was immunoSEQ multiplex PCR, and TCRdb's table has in-frame clones only and misses some. The sample has about 2 million clones; approximately 95% are singletons. Naive CD8 cells, CD45RO-negative and positively selected for CCR7, excluded terminally differentiated effector memory CD45RA+ cells. The sequencing input was naive CD8+ T cells sorted from blood. Receptors originate from a man aged 18 to 30 in good health.

The J gene is TRBJ2-7, the V gene TRBV7-8; D might be TRBD2 (5 bases). Deletions cut 1 base from V and 0 bases from J, with 10 bases between. Germline V CDR1 and CDR2: SGHVS, FQNEAQ. This CDR3 contains 15 residues. The CDR3 DNA reads as TGTGCCAGCAGCTTAGGGTCGGGGAGCTCCTACGAGCAGTACTTC. This translates into CASSLGSGSSYEQYF.

In nucleotides, the CDR3 is TGTGCCAGCAGCTTAACACTTCGCGATGAGCAGTTCTTC. It specifies CASSLTLRDEQFF. This sequence joins TRBV13 and TRBJ2-1; D is unclear. The CDR3 is 13 residues long. Germline V CDR1 and CDR2: PRHDT, FYEKMQ (reference sequence). Between the trimmed V and J ends, which lost 2 bases and 8 bases, there was a span of 10 bases.

The V and J genes are TRBV19 and TRBJ2-7; the match to TRBD1 covers 8 bases. Germline V CDR1 and CDR2: LNHDA, SQIVND (reference sequence). The CDR3 contains 15 residues. V dropped 3 bases and J dropped 6; count of bases not matched to a gene: 10. CDR3 coding DNA: TGTGCCAGTAGTATGGGCCAGGGGGCAGAAGGCGAGCAGTACTTC. This translates into CASSMGQGAEGEQYF.

The V and J genes are TRBV6-5 and TRBJ1-2; 7 bases line up with TRBD1. The CDR3 is 13 residues long. Germline V gene data show CDR1 as MNHEY and CDR2 as SVGAGI. The V gene end was trimmed by 5 bases and the J gene end by 6 bases; junction bases not matched to a gene: 6. The CDR3 loop reads CASSPDREDGYTF. The DNA of the CDR3 is TGTGCCAGCAGTCCCGACAGGGAGGATGGCTACACCTTC.

This CDR3 is CASSFTASYEQYF. For the CDR3, the DNA is TGTGCCAGCAGCTTCACTGCTTCCTACGAGCAGTACTTC. The chain recombines TRBV5-6 with TRBJ2-5; the D is unclear. The last part of the DNA fits TRBJ2-7 better; the J call may be wrong. CDR1 is SGHDT, CDR2 YYEEEE, per germline. This CDR3 is 13 amino acids long.

The chain recombines TRBV13 with TRBJ1-1; perhaps TRBD1 as D (5 bases). Trimming left V 1 base short and J 1 base short, with 10 bases between. CDR1 and CDR2 (germline): PRHDT, FYEKMQ (reference sequence). This CDR3 spans 15 amino acids. CDR3 nucleotides: TGTGCCAGCAGCTTAGTTGGGACGGAGAACACTGAAGCTTTCTTT. This translates into CASSLVGTENTEAFF.

The chain couples TRBV14 to TRBJ1-6, with D maybe TRBD1 (5 bases). Germline V gene data show CDR1 as SGHDN and CDR2 as FVKESK. This CDR3 spans 14 amino acids. V lost 4 bases and J 11 bases, leaving 15 bases between the germline ends. The CDR3 bases are TGTGCCAGCAGCCCTGAGTTCAGGGATACACCCCTCCACTTT. This sequence encodes CASSPEFRDTPLHF.